This T cell receptor beta chain was found in a study of siplizumab effects on memory and regulatory T cells. General study points: Contribution to the alloresponse seemed major for naive T cells, which also seemed more diverse than memory cells. Siplizumab significantly decreased alloreactive sequences from unstimulated CD4+ memory cells.

Here immunoSEQ multiplex PCR was the method, and the copy in TCRdb shows in-frame clones only, minus some. The data contain over 100,000 clones, over 90% of them singletons. Remarks on this clone: What it binds is unknown.

Trimming left V 0 bases short and J 8 bases short, with 34 bases between. This CDR3 has 21 amino acids. Germline assignment: CDR1 LGHNA and CDR2 YNFKEQ. Source material: Tregs sorted from blood. V and J are TRBV4-2 and TRBJ1-2; TRBD1 is a possible D gene (5 bases). This TCR was sampled from a human donor in good health. This chain's CDR3 is CASSQDPSPKPRAGHLGGYTF. The CDR3 DNA is TGTGCCAGCAGCCAAGATCCCTCACCAAAACCGAGAGCAGGACACCTGGGAGGCTACACCTTC.